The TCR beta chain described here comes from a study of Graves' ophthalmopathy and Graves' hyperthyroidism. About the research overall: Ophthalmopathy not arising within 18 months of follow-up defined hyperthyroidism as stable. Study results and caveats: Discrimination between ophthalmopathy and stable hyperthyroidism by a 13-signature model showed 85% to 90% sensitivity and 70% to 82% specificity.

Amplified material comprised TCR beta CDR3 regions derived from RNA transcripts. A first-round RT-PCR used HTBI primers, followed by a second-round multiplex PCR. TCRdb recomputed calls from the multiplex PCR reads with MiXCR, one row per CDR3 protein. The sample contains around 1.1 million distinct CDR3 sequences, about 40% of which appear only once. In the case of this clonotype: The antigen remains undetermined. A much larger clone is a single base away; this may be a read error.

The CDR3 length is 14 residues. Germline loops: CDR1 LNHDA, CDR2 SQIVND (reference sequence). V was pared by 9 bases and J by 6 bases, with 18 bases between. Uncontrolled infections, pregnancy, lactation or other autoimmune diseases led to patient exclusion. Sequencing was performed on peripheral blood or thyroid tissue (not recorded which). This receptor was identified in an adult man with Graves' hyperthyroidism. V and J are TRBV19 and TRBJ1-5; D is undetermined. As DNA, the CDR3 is TGTGCCAGCCACCCCGGGGTTTCGGCTCAGCCCCAGCATTTT. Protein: CASHPGVSAQPQHF. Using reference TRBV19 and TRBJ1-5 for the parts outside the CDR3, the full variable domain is DGGITQSPKYLFRKEGQNVTLSCEQNLNHDAMYWYRQDPGQGLRLIYYSQIVNDFQKGDIAEGYSVSREKKESFPLTVTSAQKNPTAFYLCASHPGVSAQPQHFGDGTRLSIL.